A single sample gave rise to the 27 T cell receptor beta chains below, sequenced in a study of T cells in localized non-small cell lung cancer. Sequencing used immunoSEQ multiplex PCR; TCRdb keeps in-frame clones, though not all of them. The sample shows 20,000 or so clones, about 87% of them seen only once. The sequencing here drew on peripheral blood, taken before any cancer treatment. These receptors originate from a male donor older than 55 with stage I squamous cell lung carcinoma.

J is TRBJ1-4 and V is TRBV2, with 7 bases aligning to TRBD1. The CDR3 contains 14 residues. V lost 5 bases, J lost 4 bases, and 4 bases stayed unmatched. Germline V lookup: CDR1 SNHLY, CDR2 FYNNEI. The CDR3 coding sequence is TGTGCCAGCAGTACACAGGGGAATAATGAAAAACTGTTTTTT. Encoded protein: CASSTQGNNEKLFF.

The chain employs TRBV19 and TRBJ1-5; D is ambiguous. CDR3 length: 14 amino acids. Germline V gene lookup returns CDR1 LNHDA and CDR2 SQIVND (reference sequence). The V end lost 0 bases, the J end lost 3 bases, and 6 bases lay between the germline ends. The CDR3 region has the DNA TGTGCCAGTAGTATAGAACAGCCCAATCAGCCCCAGCATTTT. It encodes CASSIEQPNQPQHF.

This chain connects TRBV21-1 to TRBJ1-5; TRBD1, the table's D call, lacks a check against the DNA. TRBV21-1 corresponds to a pseudogene. There are 14 residues in the CDR3. The CDR3 reads CASRLTGIRQPQHF. The CDR3 nucleotides read TGTGCCAGCAGACTAACAGGGATAAGACAGCCCCAGCATTTT.

The rearrangement uses TRBV7-3 and TRBJ1-1; D not certain. V was trimmed by 1 base and J by 14 bases, leaving 17 bases between them. Germline V lookup: CDR1 SGHTA, CDR2 FQGTGA. This CDR3 spans 13 amino acids. The CDR3 region has the DNA TGTGCCAGCAGCTTAAATCGAAGGACTGATCCCTTCTTT. Its protein is CASSLNRRTDPFF.

This clone was seen once. A read error may account for a junction end that differs from germline. This sample also contains other DNA sequences that code for the same CDR3. In DNA form, the CDR3 reads TGCGCCAGCAGCCAAGAAATGGGTCTGCCCACCGGAGAGCTGTTTTTT. Its translation: CASSQEMGLPTGELFF. The chain links TRBV4-3 to TRBJ2-2; D unresolved. Germline loops: CDR1 LGHNA, CDR2 YSLEER. The CDR3 covers 16 residues.

The chain carries TRBV28 and TRBJ1-1, with unresolved D. Trimming removed 3 bases at V and 3 bases at J, with 8 bases between. CDR3 size: 13 residues. Germline V CDR1 and CDR2: MDHEN, SYDVKM. CDR3 in DNA: TGTGCCAGCAGTTTCGGGGAGGACACTGAAGCTTTCTTT. Its translation: CASSFGEDTEAFF.

V gene TRBV7-2 combines with J gene TRBJ1-2; D remains unclear. CDR3 size: 16 residues. Germline V lookup: CDR1 SGHTA, CDR2 FQGNSA. V shed 5 bases and J shed 8 bases, with 24 bases lying between them. The CDR3 protein is CASSPDRTRIRGGYTF. The CDR3 nucleotides read TGTGCCAGCAGCCCTGACCGAACGAGAATCCGGGGAGGCTACACCTTC.

The V gene is TRBV5-1, the J gene TRBJ1-1; the D is unclear. The CDR3 extends over 14 amino acids. CDR1 and CDR2 from the germline V gene are SGHRS and YFSETQ. The germline V and J ends were trimmed by 2 bases and 1 base, with 9 bases remaining between them. The CDR3 is CASSLRVGNTEAFF. The CDR3 DNA reads as TGCGCCAGCAGCTTAAGGGTGGGGAACACTGAAGCTTTCTTT.

This chain joins TRBV19 and TRBJ1-5; TRBD1 aligns across 8 bases. Germline CDR1 reads LNHDA; CDR2 reads SQIVND (reference sequence). V lost 6 bases to trimming and J lost 5 bases; unmatched junction nucleotides: 9. CDR3 length: 15 residues. The CDR3 region is CASRQGVDTHQPQHF. The CDR3 DNA follows: TGTGCCAGTAGACAGGGGGTCGACACCCATCAGCCCCAGCATTTT.

In this sample, this clone turned up a few times. This rearrangement joins TRBV4-1 to TRBJ1-3; TRBD1 matches at 8 bases. The V segment lost 0 bases and the J segment 2 bases; nucleotides outside the gene matches: 6. The CDR3 sequence is 17 residues long. Germline loops: CDR1 MGHRA, CDR2 YSYEKL. The DNA for the CDR3 is TGCGCCAGCAGCCAAGAGGCAGGGGGCTGGGCTGGAAACACCATATATTTT. Its protein product is CASSQEAGGWAGNTIYF.

This clone was picked up a small number of times. V gene TRBV30 combines with J gene TRBJ1-6; weak D call: TRBD1 (6 bases). Germline CDR1 GTSNPN, CDR2 SVGIG (reference sequence). This CDR3 contains 16 residues. Trimming took off 0 bases at V and 7 bases at J, with 16 bases between the two ends. CDR3 in amino acids: CAWSVQMGGRNSPLHF. The CDR3 region has the DNA TGTGCCTGGAGTGTACAAATGGGGGGCAGGAATTCACCCCTCCACTTT.

The V call is TRBV5-5, the J call TRBJ2-1; weak D call: TRBD1 (5 bases). The CDR3 runs to 15 residues. Trimming shortened V by 0 bases and J by 0 bases, and 7 bases separated the two germline ends. CDR1 is SGHKS, CDR2 YYEKEE, per germline (reference sequence). CDR3 nucleotide sequence: TGTGCCAGCAGCTTGGAGGGGCCCTCCTACAATGAGCAGTTCTTC. This encodes CASSLEGPSYNEQFF.

The chain uses TRBV11-2 and TRBJ2-2, with D possibly being TRBD1 or TRBD2 (5 bases each). This CDR3 is 16 amino acids long. The V end lost 3 bases, the J end lost 3 bases, and 14 bases lay between the germline ends. CDR1 is SGHAT, CDR2 FQNNGV, per germline. The CDR3 region has the DNA TGTGCCAGCAGCTTTAGAGGGGTGTCGGACACCGGGGAGCTGTTTTTT. Translation gives CASSFRGVSDTGELFF.

The sample holds a few counts of this clone. The chain couples TRBV6-5 to TRBJ2-5; tentatively, D is TRBD2 (5 bases). The CDR3 loop spans 14 amino acids. Germline-derived CDR1 and CDR2 are MNHEY and SVGAGI. The V and J ends lost 2 bases and 2 bases respectively, with 9 bases between them. This CDR3 reads CASSYGGTQETQYF. The CDR3 region has the DNA TGTGCCAGCAGTTACGGAGGAACGCAAGAGACCCAGTACTTC.

The chain is built from TRBV12-5 and TRBJ1-5; TRBD1 agrees at 7 bases. CDR1 is LGHNT and CDR2 is FRNRAP in the germline V gene. The CDR3 has 17 residues. With V trimmed by 1 base and J by 6 bases, 12 bases remained unmatched. The DNA of the CDR3 is TGTGCTAGTGGTTTGGCTACCTCAGGGGGGAACGGTCAGCCCCAGCATTTT. Amino acids: CASGLATSGGNGQPQHF.

This sequence joins TRBV11-3 and TRBJ2-1; tentatively, D is TRBD2 (5 bases). The CDR3 runs to 15 residues. V was pared by 1 base and J by 4 bases, with 11 bases between. Germline V gene lookup returns CDR1 SGHNT and CDR2 YENEEA. In nucleotides, the CDR3 is TGTGCCAGCAGCTTAGTGAGGGCCCCTTACAATGAGCAGTTCTTC. This translates into CASSLVRAPYNEQFF.

The CDR3 DNA is TGTGCCAGCAGCTTAGTTGGGGTCGGGACAGGGCAGGGCTACACCTTC. Translation gives CASSLVGVGTGQGYTF. The V gene is TRBV7-2, the J gene TRBJ1-2; 9 nucleotides align to TRBD1. CDR3 size: 16 residues. The junction had 11 bases not matched to a gene; V was cut back by 1 base and J by 8 bases. Germline lookup yields CDR1 SGHTA and CDR2 FQGNSA.

This clone was picked up a small number of times. The V call is TRBV30, the J call TRBJ1-1; a possible D gene is TRBD1 (6 bases). With 0 bases removed from V and 7 bases from J, the gap between germline ends came to 15 bases. Germline CDR1 and CDR2: GTSNPN and SVGIG (reference sequence). This CDR3 has 14 residues. The CDR3 is CAWSVGTTMSEAFF. The CDR3 DNA reads TGTGCCTGGAGTGTAGGGACAACTATGAGTGAAGCTTTCTTT.

The chain has TRBV19 and TRBJ2-7; 9 nucleotides agree with TRBD2. Trimming took 3 bases from V and 0 from J; bases not matched to a gene: 12. Germline loops: CDR1 LNHDA, CDR2 SQIVND (reference sequence). This CDR3 is 18 amino acids long. CDR3 residues: CASSISSAGGRHSYEQYF. In nucleotides, the CDR3 is TGTGCCAGTAGTATCTCCTCAGCGGGGGGCCGCCACTCCTACGAGCAGTACTTC.

CDR3 coding DNA: TGTGCCAGCAGTGATACCCTAACAGGCCTCAATCAGCCCCAGCATTTT. Protein: CASSDTLTGLNQPQHF. The rearrangement uses TRBV25-1 and TRBJ1-5; D perhaps matches TRBD1 (5 bases). The germline CDR1 and CDR2 sequences are MGHDK and SYGVNS. CDR3 length equals 16 residues. Trimming left V 3 bases short and J 3 bases short, with 15 bases between.

The gene calls are TRBV6-5 and TRBJ1-5; TRBD1 might be the D (5 bases). This CDR3 has 14 amino acids. Trimming shortened V by 2 bases and J by 3 bases, and 8 bases separated the two germline ends. Germline CDR1 is MNHEY and CDR2 is SVGAGI. CDR3 region: CASSYKGINQPQHF. The CDR3 coding sequence is TGTGCCAGCAGTTACAAGGGGATCAATCAGCCCCAGCATTTT.

The genes are TRBV19 and TRBJ2-1; TRBD1 aligns across 8 bases. J lost 2 bases, V lost 5 bases, and 8 bases had no gene match. The germline CDR1 and CDR2 sequences are LNHDA and SQIVND (reference sequence). The CDR3 covers 16 residues. The CDR3 reads CASSLRTGGPYNEQFF. Here the CDR3 DNA reads TGTGCCAGTAGTCTCCGAACAGGGGGTCCCTACAATGAGCAGTTCTTC. Variable domain in full (rest from reference TRBV19 and TRBJ2-1): DGGITQSPKYLFRKEGQNVTLSCEQNLNHDAMYWYRQDPGQGLRLIYYSQIVNDFQKGDIAEGYSVSREKKESFPLTVTSAQKNPTAFYLCASSLRTGGPYNEQFFGPGTRLTVL.

The rearrangement uses TRBV10-2 and TRBJ1-1; D ambiguous. The germline CDR1 and CDR2 sequences are WSHSY and SAAADI. V shed 6 bases and J shed 4 bases, with 18 bases lying between them. The CDR3 is 15 residues long. This chain's CDR3 is CASSKVGVGSTEAFF. In nucleotides, the CDR3 is TGCGCCAGCAGCAAGGTCGGGGTAGGCAGCACTGAAGCTTTCTTT.

The CDR3 nucleotides read TGTGCCAGCCGAAGGACGGGGGCGGGAAACACCATATATTTT. Protein: CASRRTGAGNTIYF. The chain employs TRBV6-6 and TRBJ1-3; weak D call: TRBD1 (6 bases). V lost 8 bases to trimming and J lost 4 bases, with 15 bases between them. This CDR3 is built from 14 residues. The germline gives CDR1 MNHNY, CDR2 SVGAGI (reference sequence).

This clone showed up just once. V is TRBV6-5 and J is TRBJ1-3; maybe TRBD1 (5 bases). Germline assignment: CDR1 MNHEY and CDR2 SVGAGI. There are 16 residues in the CDR3. Trimming took off 4 bases at V and 0 bases at J, with 13 bases between the two ends. CDR3 in DNA: TGTGCCAGCAGTTTACAGGCGACCGTCTCTGGAAACACCATATATTTT. Protein: CASSLQATVSGNTIYF.

This chain joins TRBV5-3 and TRBJ1-2, with 9 positions matching TRBD1. TRBV5-3 is filed as an ORF, its function uncertain. The CDR3 spans 14 residues. With V trimmed by 10 bases and J by 5 bases, 12 bases remained unmatched. The CDR3 protein is CAPGQDRGGYGYTF. The CDR3 region has the DNA TGTGCCCCAGGGCAGGACAGGGGTGGGTATGGCTACACCTTC.

The V gene is TRBV19, the J gene TRBJ1-3; D remains ambiguous. The V and J ends lost 3 bases and 0 bases respectively, with 6 bases between them. The CDR3 has 14 residues. Germline loops: CDR1 LNHDA, CDR2 SQIVND (reference sequence). DNA of the CDR3: TGTGCCAGTAGTATCCAACACTCTGGAAACACCATATATTTT. The encoded protein is CASSIQHSGNTIYF.